This T cell receptor (beta chain) was profiled in a study of blood T cell repertoires in COVID-19. Study-level background: The study drew acute and convalescent COVID-19 samples from the United States, Italy and Spain.

Germline lookup yields CDR1 LNHDA and CDR2 SQIVND (reference sequence). The CDR3 sequence is 15 residues long. V was pared by 8 bases and J by 7 bases, with 23 bases between. The authors' processing: By means of reference gene primer amplification, nucleated cell counts were estimated. Sequencing was performed with immunoSEQ multiplex PCR; in TCRdb, only in-frame clones are kept and a portion is missing. V and J calls and clone size are those listed in that table; D and trimming were worked out from the DNA. The table lists under 200,000 clones, around 82% of them singletons. This clone was seen a handful of times.

This chain joins TRBV19 and TRBJ1-1; TRBD1 is a possible D gene (5 bases). The sample comprised peripheral blood. This sequence was found in a woman older than 75 with acute or convalescent COVID-19. The CDR3 loop reads CASLGAPGGFGEAFF. In DNA form, the CDR3 reads TGTGCCAGTCTAGGGGCGCCAGGTGGATTCGGTGAAGCTTTCTTT.